The present TCR beta chain was sequenced within a study of blood T cell repertoires in COVID-19. Study at large: T cells, B-cell-depleted T cells, or PBMCs provided the cDNA or gDNA that served as material.

The authors' processing: Scientists estimated how many nucleated cells there were by amplifying reference gene primers. Repertoires were generated with immunoSEQ multiplex PCR, while TCRdb's copy carries only in-frame clones and drops some. V and J calls and clone size follow that table, whereas D and trimming were derived from the DNA. Of about 92,000 clones listed, around three quarters are singletons. This CDR3 region has 16 residues. The V and J ends lost 2 bases and 6 bases, in that order; junction bases with no gene match: 6. Germline V CDR1 and CDR2: LNHDA, SQIVND (reference sequence). The chain is built from TRBV19 and TRBJ1-6; 8 bases are a match to TRBD1. The sequence came from a woman in her fifties or sixties in a cohort sampled during active or convalescent COVID-19. The sample comprised peripheral blood. The CDR3 sequence: CASSIIAGGLNSPLHF. The CDR3 DNA reads TGTGCCAGTAGTATAATCGCAGGGGGCCTTAATTCACCCCTCCACTTT. The full variable domain, with the rest looked up from reference TRBV19 and TRBJ1-6, is DGGITQSPKYLFRKEGQNVTLSCEQNLNHDAMYWYRQDPGQGLRLIYYSQIVNDFQKGDIAEGYSVSREKKESFPLTVTSAQKNPTAFYLCASSIIAGGLNSPLHFGNGTRLTVT.